The 28 T cell receptor beta chains presented below share a single source sample, sequenced in a study of molecular identifiers for immune sequencing clone quantification. TCRdb reprocessed the PCR reads with MiXCR, giving one entry per CDR3 protein. Among some 580,000 distinct CDR3 sequences listed, around 25% were seen once. Specimen: naive CD8+ T cells from blood, with Jurkat cell RNA spiked in. Subset defined: FACS-sorted CD8+CD4-CCR7+CD45RA+ naive T cells. These receptor sequences come from a human donor in good health. Some libraries in this study had Jurkat cell RNA spiked in.

The V gene is TRBV12-3 or TRBV12-4, the J gene TRBJ1-4; 7 bases fit TRBD1. The CDR3 is 15 residues long. The trim removed 5 bases at V and 6 bases at J, leaving 9 bases unmatched. CDR3 sequence (DNA): TGTGCCAGCAGTAATCCGGGACAGCGATATGAAAAACTGTTTTTT. It is translated as CASSNPGQRYEKLFF.

This clonotype has just a few counts. This sequence joins TRBV13 and TRBJ2-7, with 7 nucleotides matching TRBD1. The germline CDR1 and CDR2 sequences are PRHDT and FYEKMQ (reference sequence). Trimming cost V 1 base and J 0 bases; bases outside gene matches: 6. This CDR3 contains 16 residues. Here the CDR3 DNA reads TGTGCCAGCAGCTTAGAGGGGGCCGGCAGCTCCTACGAGCAGTACTTC. Residues: CASSLEGAGSSYEQYF.

J is TRBJ2-7 and V is TRBV20-1; TRBD2 matches 7 bases. The CDR3 sequence is 15 residues long. Looked up from germline, CDR1 is DFQATT and CDR2 is SNEGSKA (reference sequence). V shed 6 bases, J shed 9 bases, and the junction held 20 bases outside the gene matches. CDR3 coding DNA: TGCAGTGCCGACCCTACGGGGGGAGGGCCGATCGGGCAGTACTTC. Amino acid sequence: CSADPTGGGPIGQYF.

This clonotype was seen once. The V call is TRBV7-9, the J call TRBJ2-7, with D possibly matching TRBD1 (6 bases). The CDR3 totals 14 residues. CDR1 SEHNR and CDR2 FQNEAQ come from the germline V gene (reference sequence). Trimming cost V 0 bases and J 3 bases, with 9 bases left between them. DNA of the CDR3: TGTGCCAGCAGCTTAGCGACCAGGGGCTACGAGCAGTACTTC. Protein product: CASSLATRGYEQYF.

This clonotype was observed many times. Here the CDR3 reads CASERRTTSTDTQYF. CDR3 nucleotides: TGTGCCAGCGAACGACGGACCACTAGCACAGATACGCAGTATTTT. The chain links TRBV7-9 to TRBJ2-3; no clear D gene. V was shortened by 8 bases and J by 0 bases, with 15 bases between the two germline ends. The CDR3 extends over 15 amino acids. The germline CDR1 and CDR2 sequences are SEHNR and FQNEAQ (reference sequence).

This clonotype turned up a few times. The chain carries TRBV11-2 and TRBJ2-3, with 11 bases lining up with TRBD2. V shed 0 bases, J shed 6 bases, and the junction held 2 bases outside the gene matches. CDR3 size: 15 residues. Germline lookup yields CDR1 SGHAT and CDR2 FQNNGV. CDR3 sequence reads: CASSLELAGVDTQYF. The DNA of the CDR3 is TGTGCCAGCAGCTTAGAACTAGCGGGGGTGGATACGCAGTATTTT.

The V call is TRBV18, the J call TRBJ2-1, with 9 bases fitting TRBD2. V was clipped by 6 bases and J by 1 base; unmatched bases: 7. The CDR3 loop spans 16 amino acids. CDR1 KGHSH and CDR2 LQKENI come from the germline V gene. The CDR3 loop reads CASSDLAGESYNEQFF. Here the CDR3 DNA reads TGTGCCAGCTCCGATTTAGCGGGGGAATCCTACAATGAGCAGTTCTTC.

This clonotype came up many times. The chain is built from TRBV30 and TRBJ2-7; maybe TRBD2 (6 bases). The V end lost 4 bases, the J end lost 6 bases, and 13 bases lay between the germline ends. This CDR3 comprises 12 residues. CDR1 GTSNPN and CDR2 SVGIG come from the germline V gene (reference sequence). CDR3 amino acids: CAWNSGGIEQYF. In nucleotides, the CDR3 is TGTGCCTGGAACTCTGGGGGGATCGAGCAGTACTTC. Full variable domain (outside the CDR3, taken from reference TRBV30 and TRBJ2-7): SQTIHQWPATLVQPVGSPLSLECTVEGTSNPNLYWYRQAAGRGLQLLFYSVGIGQISSEVPQNLSASRPQDRQFILSSKKLLLSDSGFYLCAWNSGGIEQYFGPGTRLTVT.

This clonotype was detected many times. The chain combines TRBV7-9 with TRBJ1-1; D remains ambiguous. V was clipped by 1 base and J by 7 bases, with 10 bases between them. This CDR3 comprises 13 residues. Looked up from germline, CDR1 is SEHNR and CDR2 is FQNEAQ (reference sequence). The CDR3 loop reads CASSLVQENEAFF. Here the CDR3 DNA reads TGTGCCAGCAGCTTAGTCCAGGAGAATGAAGCTTTCTTT. The entire variable domain, with the rest obtained from reference TRBV7-9 and TRBJ1-1, is as follows: DTGVSQNPRHKITKRGQNVTFRCDPISEHNRLYWYRQTLGQGPEFLTYFQNEAQLEKSRLLSDRFSAERPKGSFSTLEIQRTEQGDSAMYLCASSLVQENEAFFGQGTRLTVV.

This clonotype was found many times. The J gene is TRBJ1-5, the V gene TRBV28; D call uncertain. CDR3 length equals 14 residues. Between the trimmed V and J ends, which lost 7 bases and 5 bases, there was a span of 15 bases. Per germline, CDR1 MDHEN and CDR2 SYDVKM. The CDR3 here is CASTIGRFHQPQHF. As DNA, the CDR3 is TGTGCCAGCACCATAGGGAGGTTCCATCAGCCCCAGCATTTT.

Note on this clonotype: An end of the junction differs from the germline gene, which may be a read error. The rearrangement joins TRBV7-9 to TRBJ1-2, with 12 bases identical to TRBD1. CDR1 is SEHNR, CDR2 FQNEAQ, per germline (reference sequence). This CDR3 is 14 amino acids long. The CDR3 DNA sequence: TGTGCCGGCAGCACCCCGGGACAGGGGGCTCGTGGCACCTTC. This sequence encodes CAGSTPGQGARGTF.

This clonotype showed up just a few times. A much larger clone differs from this one at a single base, so this may be a read error. V is TRBV29-1 and J is TRBJ1-1, with D hard to call. CDR3 length equals 11 residues. Germline loops: CDR1 SQVTM, CDR2 ANQGSEA. The CDR3 DNA reads TGCAGCGTTATGGGGTACACTGAAGTTTTCTTT. It specifies CSVMGYTEVFF.

This clonotype has only a few counts. The chain links TRBV5-1 to TRBJ2-7; 8 bases agree with TRBD1. V gave up 0 bases and J gave up 5 bases; unmatched junction bases: 4. The CDR3 spans 14 residues. Germline assignment: CDR1 SGHRS and CDR2 YFSETQ. CDR3 sequence reads: CASSLATGADEQYF. The CDR3 nucleotides read TGCGCCAGCAGCTTGGCGACAGGGGCCGACGAGCAGTACTTC. The full variable domain, in which reference TRBV5-1 and TRBJ2-7 provide the parts outside the CDR3, is KAGVTQTPRYLIKTRGQQVTLSCSPISGHRSVSWYQQTPGQGLQFLFEYFSETQRNKGNFPGRFSGRQFSNSRSEMNVSTLELGDSALYLCASSLATGADEQYFGPGTRLTVT.

A few counts support this clonotype. This rearrangement joins TRBV7-2 to TRBJ2-7, with D perhaps matching TRBD2 (6 bases). Germline V CDR1 and CDR2: SGHTA, FQGNSA. The CDR3 is made up of 15 amino acids. The V end was cut by 2 bases, the J end by 2 bases, with 13 bases between. The chain's CDR3 is CASSLTREWAYEQYF. The DNA of the CDR3 is TGTGCCAGCAGCTTAACGCGGGAATGGGCCTACGAGCAGTACTTC.

This chain connects TRBV28 to TRBJ2-2; no reliable D call. The V end was cut by 0 bases, the J end by 7 bases, with 12 bases between. This CDR3 is built from 15 residues. Germline-derived CDR1 and CDR2 are MDHEN and SYDVKM. CDR3: CASSLWALEIGELFF. CDR3 nucleotide sequence: TGTGCCAGCAGTTTATGGGCCCTCGAAATCGGGGAGCTGTTTTTT.

The table lists this clonotype with many counts. The rearrangement links TRBV19 to TRBJ2-4; possible D gene TRBD1, 7 bases. V lost 5 bases, J lost 0 bases, and 11 bases lay in between. The CDR3 has 15 residues. Germline lookup yields CDR1 LNHDA and CDR2 SQIVND (reference sequence). Here the CDR3 DNA reads TGTGCCAGTAGTCGACAGGGACTAGCCAAAAACATTCAGTACTTC. It encodes CASSRQGLAKNIQYF.

The V call is TRBV7-9, the J call TRBJ2-5; tentatively, D is TRBD2 (5 bases). The CDR3 has 15 residues. Deletions cut 5 bases from V and 4 bases from J, with 17 bases between. The germline V gene encodes CDR1 SEHNR and CDR2 FQNEAQ (reference sequence). The CDR3 protein is CASSPPELVSETQYF. The CDR3 DNA reads as TGTGCCAGCAGCCCCCCCGAACTAGTTTCAGAGACCCAGTACTTC.

Only a few counts were recorded for this clonotype. This rearrangement joins TRBV25-1 to TRBJ1-2, with D possibly matching TRBD1 (5 bases). V was trimmed by 4 bases and J by 8 bases, leaving 17 bases between them. CDR3 length: 14 residues. Germline CDR1 reads MGHDK; CDR2 reads SYGVNS. CDR3 sequence (DNA): TGTGCCAGCAGTGTCCCCGGAGGGGTAGGGGGCTACACCTTC. Amino acids: CASSVPGGVGGYTF.

Comment on this clonotype: This sequence may be a read error, since a much larger clone differs from it by one base. The chain uses TRBV20-1 and TRBJ2-7; a weak D match, TRBD2 (5 bases). CDR3 length equals 11 residues. The V gene lost 6 bases and the J gene lost 3 bases, with 9 bases spanning the gap. Germline V gene sequence: CDR1 DFQATT, CDR2 SNEGSKA (reference sequence). CDR3: CSAPGDYEQYF. The DNA for the CDR3 is TGCAGTGCCCCCGGGGACTACGAGCAGTACTTC.

The rearrangement uses TRBV9 and TRBJ2-7; tentative D call: TRBD1 (5 bases). This CDR3 contains 14 residues. Trimming shortened V by 0 bases and J by 2 bases, and 9 bases separated the two germline ends. Germline loops: CDR1 SGDLS, CDR2 YYNGEE. CDR3 amino acids: CASSVGTNTYEQYF. Here the CDR3 DNA reads TGTGCCAGCAGCGTAGGGACAAATACCTACGAGCAGTACTTC.

Note on this clonotype: The conserved phenylalanine or tryptophan is not found at the CDR3 terminus, so this likely reflects a read error. The chain uses TRBV7-8 and TRBJ2-3; 7 bases align to TRBD1. The CDR3 spans 20 residues. J lost 2 bases, V lost 8 bases, and 25 bases had no gene match. CDR1 and CDR2 from the germline V gene are SGHVS and FQNEAQ. In DNA, the CDR3 is TGTGCCAGCGCCGCGTCAGCTACTGACAGGGATGGGGGTAACACAGATACGCAGTATCTT. This codes for CASAASATDRDGGNTDTQYL.

This clonotype has a handful of counts. The chain employs TRBV6-2 or TRBV6-3 and TRBJ2-3; D unresolved. V lost 3 bases and J lost 6, with 10 bases in between. The CDR3 has 13 amino acids. The germline CDR1 and CDR2 sequences are MNHEY and SVGEGT. As DNA, the CDR3 is TGTGCCAGCAGTTATGGGCAACGGGATACGCAGTATTTT. It specifies CASSYGQRDTQYF.

This clonotype was detected only a few times. The chain links TRBV12-5 to TRBJ1-2; D is uncertain. The germline V and J ends were trimmed by 5 bases and 4 bases, with 11 bases remaining between them. The germline gives CDR1 LGHNT, CDR2 FRNRAP. CDR3 length: 13 residues. DNA for the CDR3: TGTGCTAGTGGTCCCTCAGGAATCTATGGCTACACCTTC. Translated: CASGPSGIYGYTF. The whole variable domain, remainder taken from reference TRBV12-5 and TRBJ1-2, is DARVTQTPRHKVTEMGQEVTMRCQPILGHNTVFWYRQTMMQGLELLAYFRNRAPLDDSGMPKDRFSAEMPDATLATLKIQPSEPRDSAVYFCASGPSGIYGYTFGSGTRLTVV.

This clonotype was counted a few times. V is TRBV6-5 and J is TRBJ2-1; 8 bases match TRBD2. J was trimmed by 8 bases and V by 2 bases; bases with no gene match: 8. Looked up from germline, CDR1 is MNHEY and CDR2 is SVGAGI. The CDR3 is 15 amino acids. The CDR3 region has the DNA TGTGCCAGCAGTTACGGGAGCGGGAGTATCTATGAGCAGTTCTTC. Protein: CASSYGSGSIYEQFF.

V is TRBV12-3 or TRBV12-4 and J is TRBJ2-2; perhaps TRBD2 as D (5 bases). The CDR3 sequence is 11 residues long. Trimming took off 0 bases at V and 13 bases at J, with 6 bases between the two ends. The CDR3 nucleotides are TGTGCCAGCAGTTTAGCGGGGAGGCTGTTTTTT. This sequence encodes CASSLAGRLFF.

This clonotype was seen only once. Just one base apart from a much larger clone, this may be a read error. The chain has TRBV30 and TRBJ1-1, with D possibly being TRBD1 (5 bases). The length of the CDR3 is 12 residues. The V end lost 0 bases, the J end lost 6 bases, and 8 bases lay between the germline ends. From germline, CDR1 is GTSNPN and CDR2 SVGIG (reference sequence). Here the CDR3 reads CAWSVPGAEAFF. DNA of the CDR3: TGTGCCTGGAGTGTACCGGGGGCTGAAGCTTTCTTT.

Concerning this clonotype itself: One end of the junction varies from germline; a read error may be responsible. V and J are TRBV4-2 and TRBJ2-1, with a weak D call TRBD2 (6 bases). The germline V gene has CDR1 LGHNA and CDR2 YNFKEQ. This CDR3 has 18 residues. The CDR3 spells CASSQDLAVLARYKEQFF. The CDR3 nucleotides are TGTGCCAGCAGCCAAGATTTAGCGGTGCTAGCGAGATACAAAGAGCAGTTCTTC.

V and J are TRBV21-1 and TRBJ2-7; TRBD2, as called in the table, went unchecked against the DNA. TRBV21-1 is deemed a pseudogene. The CDR3 loop spans 16 amino acids. The CDR3 coding sequence is TGTGCCAGCGGCAAAGAAAGTGGACTAGCGATGGACGAGCAGTACTTC. Translation: CASGKESGLAMDEQYF.